A single sample is the source of the 30 T cell receptor beta chains below, sequenced in a study of T cells in women clearing cervical HPV infection. Only in-frame clones appear in the TCRdb table, and some are missing; sequencing was by immunoSEQ multiplex PCR. Recorded for this sample: more than 40,000 clones. The sample consisted of blood buffy coat. The source of these receptors is a woman between 18 and 75 years old with a cervical HPV16 infection that either progressed to CIN3+ or cleared (not recorded which).

Note on this clone: The read comes to an end 3 residues before the CDR3 does, leaving the germline J gene to fill in the end. V gene TRBV7-9 combines with J gene TRBJ2-3, with 10 bases matching TRBD1. J lost 6 bases, V lost 3 bases, and 3 bases had no gene match. This CDR3 is 14 amino acids long. CDR1 and CDR2 (germline): SEHNR, FQNEAQ (reference sequence). CDR3: CASSFPGQGDTQYF. The covered CDR3 bases are TGTGCCAGCAGCTTTCCGGGACAGGGGGATACG.

Notes on this clone: Sequencing ends 3 residues short of the CDR3 end; the germline J gene provides the rest. The V gene is TRBV2, the J gene TRBJ1-2, with D maybe TRBD1 (5 bases). Germline loops: CDR1 SNHLY, CDR2 FYNNEI. There are 13 residues in the CDR3. The CDR3 loop is CASSLKPRESYTF. CDR3 DNA (partial): TGTGCCAGCAGTTTAAAACCCAGGGAGAGC. Full variable domain (remainder filled in from reference TRBV2 and TRBJ1-2): EPEVTQTPSHQVTQMGQEVILRCVPISNHLYFYWYRQILGQKVEFLVSFYNNEISEKSEIFDDQFSVERPDGSNFTLKIRSTKLEDSAMYFCASSLKPRESYTFGSGTRLTVV.

On this clone itself: The CDR3 goes on 3 residues after the read ends, and that part is filled in from the germline J gene. The V gene is TRBV19, the J gene TRBJ2-3, with 11 bases lining up with TRBD2. The CDR3 totals 15 residues. CDR1 LNHDA and CDR2 SQIVND come from the germline V gene (reference sequence). The junction had 9 bases not matched to a gene; V was cut back by 7 bases and J by 6 bases. The part of the CDR3 DNA that was read is TGTGCCAGTAATAATATAGCGGGAGGGCTGGATACG. It codes for CASNNIAGGLDT. The entire CDR3 is CASNNIAGGLDTQYF.

Concerning this clone: Coverage ceases 3 residues before the CDR3 finishes, and the germline J gene fills in the end. The chain couples TRBV10-1 to TRBJ2-4; a weak D match, TRBD1 (6 bases). V lost 3 bases and J lost 7, with 10 bases in between. Germline V gene data show CDR1 as WNHNN and CDR2 as SYGVQD (reference sequence). The CDR3 totals 13 residues. The CDR3 bases that were read are TGCGCCAGCAGTGATGGCAGGGGTAACATT. Translated, it gives CASSDGRGNI. The CDR3 in full is CASSDGRGNIQYF.

In the case of this clone: The read is 3 residues too short to cover the CDR3 end, so that end is filled in from the germline J gene. The rearrangement joins TRBV2 to TRBJ1-2; unclear D gene. This CDR3 comprises 13 residues. CDR1 and CDR2 from the germline V gene are SNHLY and FYNNEI. The V gene lost 4 bases and the J gene lost 0 bases, with 6 bases spanning the gap. The CDR3 sequence: CASSGQANYGYTF. The CDR3 DNA, read in part, is TGTGCCAGCAGTGGACAAGCTAACTATGGC.

The DNA read from the CDR3 is TGCGCCAGCAGCTCGGACAGAAACACCGGGGAG. Translation: CASSSDRNTGE. The whole CDR3 protein reads CASSSDRNTGELFF. The genes are TRBV5-1 and TRBJ2-2; tentatively, D is TRBD1 (6 bases). The read falls 3 residues short of the CDR3 end, and the missing part is taken from the germline J gene. V lost 3 bases and J 2 bases, leaving 8 bases between the germline ends. The CDR3 sequence is 14 residues long. The germline V gene has CDR1 SGHRS and CDR2 YFSETQ.

About this clone itself: The CDR3 end is not reached by the read, which stops 3 residues before it; the germline J gene fills it in. The chain is built from TRBV7-9 and TRBJ1-5; 12 nucleotides agree with TRBD1. The V gene's germline CDR1 is SEHNR and CDR2 FQNEAQ (reference sequence). J was trimmed by 7 bases and V by 5 bases; bases with no gene match: 6. The CDR3 consists of 15 residues. Partial CDR3 DNA: TGTGCCAGCAGCGGGGGACAGGGGGCATGGCAGCCC. Its protein product is CASSGGQGAWQP. The entire CDR3 protein is CASSGGQGAWQPQHF. The variable domain in full, with the rest retrieved from reference TRBV7-9 and TRBJ1-5, is DTGVSQNPRHKITKRGQNVTFRCDPISEHNRLYWYRQTLGQGPEFLTYFQNEAQLEKSRLLSDRFSAERPKGSFSTLEIQRTEQGDSAMYLCASSGGQGAWQPQHFGDGTRLSIL.

With regard to this clone: The read terminates 3 residues before the CDR3 end, so the remaining end is supplied by the germline J gene. V usage is TRBV10-1 and J usage is TRBJ2-1; 11 bases agree with TRBD2. The CDR3 consists of 15 residues. The ends lost 0 bases at V and 7 bases at J; junction bases unmatched: 2. Germline V gene lookup returns CDR1 WNHNN and CDR2 SYGVQD (reference sequence). The CDR3 bases that were read are TGCGCCAGCAGTGAGTCGCGACTAGCGGGGAATGAG. Amino acids: CASSESRLAGNE. The CDR3 as a whole reads CASSESRLAGNEQFF.

Of note for this clone: The read comes to an end 3 residues before the CDR3 does, leaving the germline J gene to fill in the end. The rearrangement links TRBV11-2 to TRBJ2-3, with D perhaps matching TRBD1 (6 bases). Germline V CDR1 and CDR2: SGHAT, FQNNGV. Trimming pared 3 bases from V and 5 bases from J, leaving 12 bases between. CDR3 length: 14 residues. The CDR3 sequence: CASSFTGIRDTQYF. The sequenced part of the CDR3 DNA is TGTGCCAGCAGCTTTACAGGGATTAGAGATACG.

On this clone itself: The CDR3 end is not reached by the read, which stops 3 residues before it; the germline J gene fills it in. V gene TRBV20-1 combines with J gene TRBJ1-1; 7 bases align to TRBD1. The trim removed 6 bases at V and 1 base at J, leaving 8 bases unmatched. Germline CDR1 DFQATT, CDR2 SNEGSKA (reference sequence). The length of the CDR3 is 14 residues. CDR3 region: CSAQQGGGNTEAFF. Incomplete CDR3 DNA: TGCAGTGCCCAGCAGGGGGGCGGGAACACTGAA.

As concerns this clone: With the read ending 3 residues before the CDR3 end, the germline J gene is used to fill in that end. This sequence joins TRBV2 and TRBJ2-4; 11 nucleotides agree with TRBD2. With 7 bases clipped from V and 4 bases from J, the junction kept 18 bases outside the gene matches. The germline V gene has CDR1 SNHLY and CDR2 FYNNEI. The CDR3 totals 19 residues. Partial CDR3 DNA: TGTGCCAGCACCTCAAGGGAGGTGGAGGCTAGCGGGGGGAAAAACATT. Its translation: CASTSREVEASGGKNI. The complete CDR3 reads CASTSREVEASGGKNIQYF.

In the case of this clone: The CDR3 is cut off 3 residues early in the read; its end comes from the germline J gene. Other DNA sequences within the sample encode an identical CDR3. The V call is TRBV19, the J call TRBJ2-1, with D perhaps matching TRBD1 (6 bases). V was trimmed by 6 bases and J by 5 bases, leaving 17 bases between them. This CDR3 spans 15 amino acids. Germline CDR1 and CDR2: LNHDA and SQIVND (reference sequence). The CDR3 spells CASSMTGGHHNEQFF. The DNA read from the CDR3 is TGTGCCAGTAGCATGACTGGGGGCCACCACAATGAG.

Regarding this clone: The sequenced fragment ends 3 residues before the CDR3 boundary, so the rest is inferred from the germline J gene. The gene calls are TRBV5-1 and TRBJ2-7; a possible D gene is TRBD1 (6 bases). CDR1 is SGHRS, CDR2 YFSETQ, per germline. Trimming cost V 0 bases and J 0 bases, with 13 bases left between them. This CDR3 region has 16 residues. The CDR3 DNA, read in part, is TGCGCCAGCAGCTTGGCCCCGACAGGTTCCTCCTACGAG. Amino acids: CASSLAPTGSSYE. The whole CDR3 is CASSLAPTGSSYEQYF.

About this clone itself: From the germline J gene comes the end of the CDR3, since the read stops 3 residues before it. This chain connects TRBV20-1 to TRBJ2-1; 13 nucleotides match TRBD2. Germline V lookup: CDR1 DFQATT, CDR2 SNEGSKA (reference sequence). The CDR3 consists of 16 residues. V gave up 4 bases and J gave up 4 bases; unmatched junction bases: 7. The part of the CDR3 DNA that was read is TGCAGTGCTACGACTAGCGGGAGGCCCAAGTACAATGAG. Translating it yields CSATTSGRPKYNE. The entire CDR3 protein reads CSATTSGRPKYNEQFF.

The chain's CDR3 is CASQNTGELFF. The CDR3 bases that were read are TGTGCCAGTCAAAACACCGGGGAG. This chain uses TRBV19 with TRBJ2-2, with D unresolved. The sequence runs out 3 residues before the end of the CDR3; the remainder is reconstructed from the germline J gene. CDR1 LNHDA and CDR2 SQIVND come from the germline V gene (reference sequence). V lost 8 bases to trimming and J lost 2 bases, with 3 bases between them. The CDR3 has 11 residues.

About this clone: The observed sequence ends 3 residues before the CDR3 terminus, with the missing tail filled in from the germline J gene. This rearrangement joins TRBV11-2 to TRBJ2-5; 8 nucleotides match TRBD2. The junction had 10 bases not matched to a gene; V was cut back by 5 bases and J by 5 bases. Germline V CDR1 and CDR2: SGHAT, FQNNGV. CDR3 length: 15 amino acids. The CDR3 sequence is CASSLRGGPQETQYF. CDR3 DNA (partial): TGTGCCAGCAGCCTCCGGGGGGGGCCCCAGGAGACC.

For this clone: The CDR3 is cut off 3 residues early in the read; its end comes from the germline J gene. V is TRBV5-3 and J is TRBJ2-1; 8 bases match TRBD2. Being an ORF, TRBV5-3 has a function that is uncertain. This CDR3 spans 14 amino acids. V trimming: 7 bases; J trimming: 8 bases; junction bases outside the gene matches: 11. This chain's CDR3 is CARYGSGLEDEQFF. CDR3 DNA, as far as it was read: TGTGCCAGATACGGATCGGGACTAGAGGATGAG.

About this clone itself: The CDR3 end lies 3 residues beyond the end of the read and is filled in from the germline J gene. The V gene is TRBV19, the J gene TRBJ1-1; TRBD1 is a possible D gene (5 bases). CDR3 size: 13 residues. Germline values: CDR1 LNHDA, CDR2 SQIVND (reference sequence). V lost 7 bases and J lost 1, with 10 bases in between. CDR3 residues: CASTITGNTEAFF. The CDR3 DNA, read in part, is TGTGCCAGTACCATTACAGGGAACACTGAA.

The CDR3 DNA, read in part, is TGCGCCAGCAGCTTGGCGTTGCGGGAGAGGCGAGAGACC. Translated, it gives CASSLALRERRET. The whole CDR3 sequence reads CASSLALRERRETQYF. The V gene is TRBV5-1, the J gene TRBJ2-5; TRBD2 matches 7 bases. The read halts 3 residues ahead of the CDR3 end, with the missing end drawn from the germline J gene. The CDR3 runs 16 residues. After removal of 0 bases from V and 4 bases from J, the junction contained 9 bases not matched to a gene. CDR1 SGHRS and CDR2 YFSETQ come from the germline V gene.

On this clone: The sequenced fragment ends 3 residues before the CDR3 boundary, so the rest is inferred from the germline J gene. The chain couples TRBV27 to TRBJ2-7, with D perhaps TRBD1 (7 bases). The CDR3 loop spans 16 amino acids. V shed 5 bases and J shed 3 bases, with 20 bases lying between them. Germline V gene data show CDR1 as MNHEY and CDR2 as SMNVEV (reference sequence). The sequenced part of the CDR3 DNA is TGTGCCAGCAGTGGAGGGTCCGGGACAGAGATCTACGAG. Translating it yields CASSGGSGTEIYE. The full CDR3 protein is CASSGGSGTEIYEQYF.

Of note for this clone: The CDR3 end lies 3 residues beyond the end of the read and is filled in from the germline J gene. V usage is TRBV29-1 and J usage is TRBJ2-2; 8 positions agree with TRBD1. The V and J ends lost 6 bases and 7 bases, in that order; junction bases with no gene match: 4. Germline values: CDR1 SQVTM, CDR2 ANQGSEA. CDR3 length: 12 residues. CDR3 DNA, as far as it was read: TGCAGCGTGTCAGGGGGCGGCGGGGAG. It encodes CSVSGGGGE. The whole CDR3 sequence is CSVSGGGGELFF.

Note on this clone: The read falls 3 residues short of the CDR3 end, and the missing part is taken from the germline J gene. The chain couples TRBV10-3 to TRBJ2-2; 7 bases match TRBD2. This CDR3 comprises 15 residues. In germline, CDR1 is ENHRY, CDR2 SYGVKD. V lost 4 bases, J lost 3 bases, and 5 bases stayed unmatched. Incomplete CDR3 DNA: TGTGCCATCAGTGCGCGGGGGTCGCACACCGGGGAG. Residues: CAISARGSHTGE. The full CDR3 protein reads CAISARGSHTGELFF.

A remark on this clone: Coverage ceases 3 residues before the CDR3 finishes, and the germline J gene fills in the end. This rearrangement joins TRBV7-9 to TRBJ2-1, with 8 bases matching TRBD2. The CDR3 totals 15 residues. V lost 3 bases to trimming and J lost 7 bases; unmatched junction nucleotides: 8. The germline CDR1 and CDR2 sequences are SEHNR and FQNEAQ (reference sequence). CDR3 in amino acids: CASSLGGGPRNEQFF. The DNA read from the CDR3 is TGTGCCAGCAGCTTGGGCGGGGGGCCTCGGAATGAG.

A word on this clone: The observed sequence ends 3 residues before the CDR3 terminus, with the missing tail filled in from the germline J gene. The genes are TRBV7-2 and TRBJ1-2; the D is unclear. This CDR3 region has 14 residues. Germline assignment: CDR1 SGHTA and CDR2 FQGNSA. Trimming took off 4 bases at V and 6 bases at J, with 15 bases between the two ends. The CDR3 bases that were read are TGTGCCAGCAGCTCCCCGTCGGTTAGTAATGGC. Translating it yields CASSSPSVSNG. The CDR3 reads in full as CASSSPSVSNGYTF.

Turning to this clone: The CDR3 is cut off 3 residues early in the read; its end comes from the germline J gene. The V and J genes are TRBV20-1 and TRBJ2-3; 8 bases are shared with TRBD2. J lost 2 bases, V lost 3 bases, and 7 bases had no gene match. Germline V gene sequence: CDR1 DFQATT, CDR2 SNEGSKA (reference sequence). The CDR3 consists of 15 residues. The CDR3 region is CSASGVAGFTDTQYF. The sequenced CDR3 bases are TGCAGTGCTAGCGGGGTAGCGGGATTCACAGATACG.

A remark on this clone: Coverage ceases 3 residues before the CDR3 finishes, and the germline J gene fills in the end. The chain is built from TRBV29-1 and TRBJ2-7; 9 positions match TRBD2. The germline gives CDR1 SQVTM, CDR2 ANQGSEA. The CDR3 has 17 residues. The V and J ends lost 3 bases and 6 bases, in that order; junction bases with no gene match: 18. Partial CDR3 DNA: TGCAGCGTTGATCGTGTGGTAGCGGGAGATCCCTGGTGCGAG. It yields the protein CSVDRVVAGDPWCE. The full CDR3 is CSVDRVVAGDPWCEQYF.

On this clone itself: The sequence runs out 3 residues before the end of the CDR3; the remainder is reconstructed from the germline J gene. The V and J genes are TRBV18 and TRBJ1-1; TRBD1 matches at 9 bases. CDR1 is KGHSH and CDR2 is LQKENI in the germline V gene. The CDR3 runs to 14 residues. The CDR3 DNA, read in part, is TGTGCCAGCTCACTGAAAGAACAGGGGGCGGGA. Translating it yields CASSLKEQGAG. The complete CDR3 reads CASSLKEQGAGAFF.

A remark on this clone: Read sequence stops 3 residues before the CDR3 end, and the germline J gene provides the missing end. This chain joins TRBV20-1 and TRBJ1-6; 8 bases are a match to TRBD1. CDR1 is DFQATT, CDR2 SNEGSKA, per germline (reference sequence). There are 15 residues in the CDR3. With V trimmed by 0 bases and J by 6 bases, 4 bases remained unmatched. The part of the CDR3 DNA that was read is TGCAGTGCTAGAGATAGAACAGGGGGTAATTCACCC. Protein product: CSARDRTGGNSP. The entire CDR3 is CSARDRTGGNSPLHF.

The sequenced CDR3 bases are TGTGCCAGCAGCTCCTACTCGCGGGAGGGTGAGAATGAG. It encodes CASSSYSREGENE. The entire CDR3 protein reads CASSSYSREGENEQFF. This chain uses TRBV28 with TRBJ2-1; 9 bases fit TRBD2. Coverage ceases 3 residues before the CDR3 finishes, and the germline J gene fills in the end. Per the germline V gene, CDR1 is MDHEN and CDR2 is SYDVKM. This CDR3 comprises 16 residues. V dropped 6 bases and J dropped 7; count of bases not matched to a gene: 13. The full variable domain, with the rest looked up from reference TRBV28 and TRBJ2-1, is DVKVTQSSRYLVKRTGEKVFLECVQDMDHENMFWYRQDPGLGLRLIYFSYDVKMKEKGDIPEGYSVSREKKERFSLILESASTNQTSMYLCASSSYSREGENEQFFGPGTRLTVL.

With regard to this clone: The read ends 3 residues shy of where the CDR3 ends; the end is completed using the germline J gene. This chain links TRBV18 with TRBJ1-5, with D unclear. V was clipped by 4 bases and J by 0 bases, with 7 bases between them. This CDR3 region has 14 residues. Germline V lookup: CDR1 KGHSH, CDR2 LQKENI. The covered CDR3 bases are TGTGCCAGCTCACTTCGGTTTAGCAATCAGCCC. Amino acids: CASSLRFSNQP. The full CDR3 is CASSLRFSNQPQHF.